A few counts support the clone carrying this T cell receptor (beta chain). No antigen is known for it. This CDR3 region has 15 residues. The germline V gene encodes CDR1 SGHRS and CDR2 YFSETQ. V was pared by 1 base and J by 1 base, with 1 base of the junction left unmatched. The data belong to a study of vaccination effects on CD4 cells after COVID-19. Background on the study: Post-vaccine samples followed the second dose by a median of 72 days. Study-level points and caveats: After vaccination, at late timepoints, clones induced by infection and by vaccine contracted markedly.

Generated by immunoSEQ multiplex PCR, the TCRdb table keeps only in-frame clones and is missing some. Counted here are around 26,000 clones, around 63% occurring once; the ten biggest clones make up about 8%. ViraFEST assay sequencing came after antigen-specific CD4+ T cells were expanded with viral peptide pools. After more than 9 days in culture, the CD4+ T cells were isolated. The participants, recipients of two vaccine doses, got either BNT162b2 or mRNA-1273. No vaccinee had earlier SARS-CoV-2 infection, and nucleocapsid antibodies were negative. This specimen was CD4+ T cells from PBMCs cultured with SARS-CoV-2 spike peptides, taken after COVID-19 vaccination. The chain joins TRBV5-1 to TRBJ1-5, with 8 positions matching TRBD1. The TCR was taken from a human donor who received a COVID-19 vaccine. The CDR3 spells CASSLQGASNQPQHF. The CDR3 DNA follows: TGCGCCAGCAGCTTGCAGGGGGCGAGCAATCAGCCCCAGCATTTT.